This T cell receptor beta chain was retrieved from a study of PD-L1 blockade in urothelial cancer. Study outcomes and limitations: TCR clonality was measured in pretreatment peripheral blood. Clonality below the median predicted better survival.

Clones were sequenced by immunoSEQ multiplex PCR, and TCRdb holds only the in-frame ones, with some missing. The repertoire holds around 63,000 clones, with roughly 80% as singletons. This CDR3 is built from 15 residues. Germline values: CDR1 MNHEY, CDR2 SMNVEV (reference sequence). V gave up 5 bases and J gave up 4 bases, with 16 bases separating them. A word on this clone: The antigen is unknown.

Noted time point: pretreatment peripheral blood. The chain couples TRBV27 to TRBJ2-3; D might be TRBD1 (6 bases). The material was PBMCs, obtained around atezolizumab (anti-PD-L1) treatment. This clonotype was obtained from a man aged 70 or older with urothelial cancer. The CDR3 protein is CASSHNRELADTQYF. The CDR3, as DNA: TGTGCCAGCAGTCACAACAGGGAATTGGCAGATACGCAGTATTTT.